This T cell receptor beta chain was recovered during a study of shared clonotypes between healthy human individuals. Sequencing was performed with immunoSEQ multiplex PCR; in TCRdb, only in-frame clones are kept and a portion is missing. The repertoire consists of around 560,000 clones, with around 96% occurring once and the leading ten covering around 0.11%. Per the germline V gene, CDR1 is MDHEN and CDR2 is SYDVKM. Trimming pared 3 bases from V and 9 bases from J, leaving 9 bases between. The CDR3 is made up of 12 amino acids. To note about this clone: Antigen specificity is unknown.

General study results and limits: Sampling involved blood alone; tissue repertoires likely differ.

Terminally differentiated effector memory CD45RA+ cells were left out of the naive CD8 fraction, which was CD45RO-negative and positively selected for CCR7. There were only Caucasian adults among the donors, and all lived in Nashville, Tennessee. The sequenced sample was naive CD8+ T cells sorted from blood. The source of this sequence is a woman aged 25-40 years in good health. This sequence joins TRBV28 and TRBJ2-1; D ambiguous. The CDR3 loop reads CASSLFGGEQFF. CDR3 nucleotides: TGTGCCAGCAGTTTGTTTGGCGGTGAGCAGTTCTTC.